The following is a T cell receptor beta chain sequence with its context. The data stem from a study of T cell changes during pregnancy in multiple sclerosis. The CDR3 sequence is 16 residues long. CDR1 is SGHDN and CDR2 is FVKESK in the germline V gene. Between the trimmed V and J ends, which lost 1 base and 1 base, there was a span of 12 bases. Clones were sequenced by immunoSEQ multiplex PCR, and TCRdb holds only the in-frame ones, with some missing. The table lists about 36,000 clones, 93% of them singletons. The sequence came from a female donor with multiple sclerosis, enrolled in a pregnancy study. The chain is built from TRBV14 and TRBJ2-3; no reliable D call. The sample in question was CD4+ T cells from peripheral blood mononuclear cells, obtained in the first trimester of pregnancy. The CDR3 nucleotides are TGTGCCAGCAGCCAAGTTTCATTTCGGGGCACAGATACGCAGTATTTT. It encodes CASSQVSFRGTDTQYF.